These 25 T cell receptor beta chains came from one sample sequenced in a study of identical twins listed by TCRdb under 2016. The receptor library was made with 5' RACE. Sequencing used an Illumina HiSeq 2000. The public sequencing data were trimmed at Q25 with fastp and processed into clonotypes with MiXCR by TCRdb, which kept only in-frame beta chains. Identical CDR3 proteins give one entry, which carries the most common genes and DNA. The sample has hundreds of thousands of distinct CDR3 sequences on record, 15% to 20% of them singletons. The ten largest clones take up under 15% of the sample. These same data were also listed under a study on T cells expressing NK-cell markers.

Sequencing was carried out using PBMCs. The source of these receptors is a woman aged 18-29 years in good health.

This clonotype was counted between two and nine times. The chain carries TRBV20-1 and TRBJ2-1, with 10 bases that match TRBD2. CDR3 length: 15 amino acids. Germline-derived CDR1 and CDR2 are DFQATT and SNEGSKA (reference sequence). V gave up 1 base and J gave up 7 bases; unmatched junction bases: 7. CDR3 DNA: TGCAGTGCTAGAGGACTAGCGGGTCTGGGTAATGAGCAGTTCTTC. Its protein product is CSARGLAGLGNEQFF.

This chain uses TRBV20-1 with TRBJ2-7, with 8 positions matching TRBD2. Germline values: CDR1 DFQATT, CDR2 SNEGSKA (reference sequence). CDR3 length: 14 residues. Unmatched junction bases numbered 10, after V lost 3 bases and J lost 6 bases. CDR3 in DNA: TGCAGTGCTAGGAACTCGCGGGAGGTAGGCGAGCAGTACTTC. Protein product: CSARNSREVGEQYF.

There are a few counts of this clonotype. V is TRBV4-3 and J is TRBJ2-6; unclear D gene. This CDR3 comprises 17 residues. Germline lookup yields CDR1 LGHNA and CDR2 YSLEER. V gave up 0 bases and J gave up 1 base, with 10 bases separating them. The CDR3 loop reads CASSQEGLGSGANVLTF. The CDR3 region has the DNA TGCGCCAGCAGCCAAGAAGGATTAGGGTCTGGGGCCAACGTCCTGACTTTC.

The CDR3 nucleotides are TGTGCCAGCAGCCTTCGCCTCAGGGTTCGGGTAGATGACACTGAAGCTTTCTTT. This translates into CASSLRLRVRVDDTEAFF. The V call is TRBV11-2, the J call TRBJ1-1, with D perhaps TRBD1 (5 bases). The CDR3 totals 18 residues. V was clipped by 5 bases and J by 3 bases, with 25 bases between them. The germline V gene has CDR1 SGHAT and CDR2 FQNNGV.

The V and J genes are TRBV19 and TRBJ1-5, with no clear D. Trimming stripped 2 bases from V and 2 bases from J, with 10 bases between. Germline CDR1 LNHDA, CDR2 SQIVND (reference sequence). CDR3 size: 15 residues. The CDR3 loop is CASSILEQGNQPQHF. The CDR3 DNA sequence: TGTGCCAGTAGTATATTGGAGCAGGGCAATCAGCCCCAGCATTTT.

This clonotype was picked up a small number of times. V and J are TRBV20-1 and TRBJ1-2, with D possibly being TRBD1 (5 bases). CDR1 and CDR2 from the germline V gene are DFQATT and SNEGSKA (reference sequence). The CDR3 sequence is 13 residues long. V was cut by 6 bases and J by 6 bases, with 17 bases left in between. The CDR3 is CSANPPGRNGYTF. Written as DNA, the CDR3 is TGCAGTGCCAATCCACCGGGACGAAATGGCTACACCTTC.

This clonotype was seen a handful of times. The chain combines TRBV10-3 with TRBJ1-2; D gene ambiguous. The CDR3 has 15 amino acids. V was shortened by 0 bases and J by 6 bases, with 14 bases between the two germline ends. Germline lookup yields CDR1 ENHRY and CDR2 SYGVKD. The CDR3: CAISESSLPENGYTF. The CDR3, as DNA: TGTGCCATCAGTGAGTCGAGCCTCCCTGAGAATGGCTACACCTTC.

The V and J genes are TRBV4-2 and TRBJ2-5, with 7 bases fitting TRBD2. After removal of 0 bases from V and 3 bases from J, the junction contained 10 bases not matched to a gene. The CDR3 loop spans 17 amino acids. CDR1 is LGHNA and CDR2 is YNFKEQ in the germline V gene. CDR3 protein: CASSQDWNGRFEETQYF. Here the CDR3 DNA reads TGTGCCAGCAGCCAAGATTGGAACGGGAGGTTCGAAGAGACCCAGTACTTC.

V and J are TRBV6-1 and TRBJ1-2; D remains ambiguous. The V gene's germline CDR1 is MNHNS and CDR2 SASEGT. The germline V and J ends were trimmed by 7 bases and 5 bases, with 17 bases remaining between them. This CDR3 is built from 14 residues. The CDR3 here is CASTPLPDGYGYTF. The CDR3 nucleotides read TGTGCCAGCACCCCACTCCCGGACGGATATGGCTACACCTTC.

This chain uses TRBV5-1 with TRBJ2-7, with D possibly being TRBD2 (6 bases). Germline V gene sequence: CDR1 SGHRS, CDR2 YFSETQ. Trimming shortened V by 1 base and J by 0 bases, and 11 bases separated the two germline ends. This CDR3 is 15 amino acids long. CDR3 in DNA: TGCGCCAGCAGCTTGCTTACCGGGAGCTCCTACGAGCAGTACTTC. Translation: CASSLLTGSSYEQYF.

The gene calls are TRBV7-6 and TRBJ1-2; D remains ambiguous. CDR3 length equals 12 residues. Germline V lookup: CDR1 SGHVS, CDR2 FNYEAQ. Trimming removed 5 bases at V and 3 bases at J, with 7 bases between. CDR3 nucleotides: TGTGCCAGCAGCCCGACATACTATGGCTACACCTTC. The encoded protein is CASSPTYYGYTF.

The table lists this clonotype with a few counts. V gene TRBV6-1 combines with J gene TRBJ2-3, with 8 bases identical to TRBD2. V shed 2 bases and J 1 base; nucleotides not matched to a gene: 2. This CDR3 has 15 residues. The germline V gene encodes CDR1 MNHNS and CDR2 SASEGT. The CDR3 region has the DNA TGTGCCAGCAGTGAACGGGGGGGCGGCACAGATACGCAGTATTTT. Protein product: CASSERGGGTDTQYF.

V is TRBV12-3 or TRBV12-4 and J is TRBJ2-7; 9 bases agree with TRBD1. Germline trimming cut 5 bases from V and 5 bases from J; bases unmatched to any gene: 10. The CDR3 totals 15 residues. CDR3 coding DNA: TGTGCCAGCAGTCCTCCCTGGGACAGGGTACACGAGCAGTACTTC. Residues: CASSPPWDRVHEQYF.

The table lists this clonotype with a few counts. This CDR3 is CASSGGADAYEQYF. The DNA of the CDR3 is TGTGCCAGCTCAGGGGGGGCAGACGCCTACGAGCAGTACTTC. The V gene is TRBV18, the J gene TRBJ2-7; a possible D gene is TRBD2 (7 bases). This CDR3 region has 14 residues. CDR1 and CDR2 (germline): KGHSH, LQKENI. Trimming took off 5 bases at V and 2 bases at J, with 13 bases between the two ends.

As DNA, the CDR3 is TGTGCCAGCAGTGAAGGTCTGCGGGAGATAAATGAGCAGTTCTTC. This translates into CASSEGLREINEQFF. V is TRBV2 and J is TRBJ2-1; TRBD2 matches 7 bases. CDR1 is SNHLY, CDR2 FYNNEI, per germline. This CDR3 is built from 15 residues. V was clipped by 1 base and J by 7 bases; unmatched bases: 7.

This chain joins TRBV15 and TRBJ2-2; D gene ambiguous. CDR1 and CDR2 (germline): LNHNV, YYDKDF (reference sequence). This CDR3 contains 16 residues. Trimming cost V 8 bases and J 13 bases, with 29 bases left between them. The CDR3 here is CATRNFRAENYGWLFF. The CDR3 coding sequence is TGTGCCACCCGAAACTTCCGGGCAGAAAATTACGGCTGGCTGTTTTTT. Based on the CDR3 plus reference TRBV15 and TRBJ2-2, the full variable domain is DAMVIQNPRYQVTQFGKPVTLSCSQTLNHNVMYWYQQKSSQAPKLLFHYYDKDFNNEADTPDNFQSRRPNTSFCFLDIRSPGLGDTAMYLCATRNFRAENYGWLFFGEGSRLTVL.

This clonotype has only a few counts. J is TRBJ2-3 and V is TRBV5-6; no clear D gene. Trimming removed 4 bases at V and 2 bases at J, with 8 bases between. The CDR3 is 13 amino acids. Germline CDR1 SGHDT, CDR2 YYEEEE. As DNA, the CDR3 is TGTGCCAGCAGCCCTTCGTACACAGATACGCAGTATTTT. Protein product: CASSPSYTDTQYF.

V is TRBV5-1 and J is TRBJ2-7; the D gene is possibly TRBD1 (6 bases). The germline CDR1 and CDR2 sequences are SGHRS and YFSETQ. With 5 bases removed from V and 6 bases from J, the gap between germline ends came to 15 bases. This CDR3 has 13 amino acids. CDR3 DNA: TGCGCCAGCAGTTCACAGGGTCTAGGCGAGCAGTACTTC. Its translation: CASSSQGLGEQYF.

The chain links TRBV12-3 or TRBV12-4 to TRBJ2-2, with D possibly matching TRBD2 (6 bases). CDR3 length: 16 residues. V lost 6 bases and J 1 base, leaving 15 bases between the germline ends. CDR3 region: CASRPPGLVNTGELFF. Written as DNA, the CDR3 is TGTGCCAGCAGACCACCGGGACTGGTGAACACCGGGGAGCTGTTTTTT.

The gene calls are TRBV20-1 and TRBJ2-1, with 8 bases identical to TRBD2. The CDR3 is 15 residues long. Germline V gene sequence: CDR1 DFQATT, CDR2 SNEGSKA (reference sequence). J was trimmed by 10 bases and V by 3 bases; bases with no gene match: 14. CDR3 nucleotide sequence: TGCAGTGCTAGCGCCGGGACTAGATTGGCGGGGGAGCAGTTCTTC. This codes for CSASAGTRLAGEQFF.

This clonotype was seen ten or more times. The V gene is TRBV18, the J gene TRBJ2-7; no firm D call. The CDR3 is 12 residues long. CDR1 KGHSH and CDR2 LQKENI come from the germline V gene. Trimming removed 2 bases at V and 2 bases at J, with 4 bases between. The CDR3 region is CASSPETYEQYF. The CDR3 coding sequence is TGTGCCAGCTCACCAGAGACCTACGAGCAGTACTTC.

This clonotype occurred a few times. This CDR3 reads CASSGGQGSEQYF. Written as DNA, the CDR3 is TGTGCCAGCAGTGGGGGACAGGGATCCGAGCAGTACTTC. This sequence joins TRBV12-3 or TRBV12-4 and TRBJ2-7, with 9 positions matching TRBD1. With V trimmed by 5 bases and J by 6 bases, 5 bases remained unmatched. The CDR3 runs to 13 residues.

CDR3 protein: CASRGGLAGDTDTQYF. The CDR3 DNA reads TGTGCCAGCAGAGGGGGACTAGCGGGGGACACAGATACGCAGTATTTT. The V call is TRBV6-1, the J call TRBJ2-3, with 14 bases lining up with TRBD2. The length of the CDR3 is 16 residues. Germline assignment: CDR1 MNHNS and CDR2 SASEGT. The V and J ends lost 6 bases and 2 bases, in that order; junction bases with no gene match: 4.

V gene TRBV9 combines with J gene TRBJ1-1; TRBD1 might be the D (5 bases). The CDR3 sequence is 14 residues long. Trimming removed 4 bases from V and 6 bases from J, with 16 bases in between. The germline CDR1 and CDR2 sequences are SGDLS and YYNGEE. CDR3 coding DNA: TGTGCCAGCAGCCCCGAGACAGTGTACGCTGAAGCTTTCTTT. It translates to CASSPETVYAEAFF.

There are a few counts of this clonotype. The genes are TRBV11-2 and TRBJ2-3, with unresolved D. The CDR3 has 12 amino acids. Germline V lookup: CDR1 SGHAT, CDR2 FQNNGV. The V gene lost 6 bases and the J gene lost 6 bases, with 10 bases spanning the gap. CDR3 sequence: CASSSPYDTQYF. The CDR3 region has the DNA TGTGCCAGCAGTTCTCCTTACGATACGCAGTATTTT.